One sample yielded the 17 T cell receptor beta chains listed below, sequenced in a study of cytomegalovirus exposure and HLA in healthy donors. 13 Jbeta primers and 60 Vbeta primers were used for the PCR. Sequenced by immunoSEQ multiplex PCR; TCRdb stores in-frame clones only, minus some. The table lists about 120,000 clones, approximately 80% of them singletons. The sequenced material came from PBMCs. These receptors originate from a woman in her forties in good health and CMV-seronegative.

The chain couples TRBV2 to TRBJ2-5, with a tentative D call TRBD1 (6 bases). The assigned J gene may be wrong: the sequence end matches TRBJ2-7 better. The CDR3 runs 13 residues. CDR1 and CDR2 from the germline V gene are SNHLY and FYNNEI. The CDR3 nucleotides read TGTGCCAGCAGTGCCGGGACAATCTACGAGCAGTACTTC. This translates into CASSAGTIYEQYF.

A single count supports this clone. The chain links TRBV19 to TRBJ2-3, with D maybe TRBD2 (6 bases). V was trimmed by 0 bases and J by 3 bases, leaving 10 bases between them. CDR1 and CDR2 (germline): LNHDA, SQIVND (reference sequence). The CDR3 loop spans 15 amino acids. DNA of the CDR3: TGTGCCAGTAGTATAGACCCGGGACTTACAGATACGCAGTATTTT. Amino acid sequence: CASSIDPGLTDTQYF.

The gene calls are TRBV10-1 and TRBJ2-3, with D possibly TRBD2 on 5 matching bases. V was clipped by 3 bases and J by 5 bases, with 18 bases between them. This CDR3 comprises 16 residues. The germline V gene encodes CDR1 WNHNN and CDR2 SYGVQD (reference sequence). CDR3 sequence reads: CASSESAQLGGDTQYF. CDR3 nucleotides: TGCGCCAGCAGTGAATCGGCCCAACTAGGAGGAGATACGCAGTATTTT.

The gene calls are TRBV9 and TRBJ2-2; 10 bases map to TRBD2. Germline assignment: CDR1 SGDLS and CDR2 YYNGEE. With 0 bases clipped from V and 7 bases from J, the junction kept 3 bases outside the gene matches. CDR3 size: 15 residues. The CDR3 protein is CASSVGSGGHGELFF. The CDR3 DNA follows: TGTGCCAGCAGCGTAGGTAGCGGGGGGCACGGGGAGCTGTTTTTT.

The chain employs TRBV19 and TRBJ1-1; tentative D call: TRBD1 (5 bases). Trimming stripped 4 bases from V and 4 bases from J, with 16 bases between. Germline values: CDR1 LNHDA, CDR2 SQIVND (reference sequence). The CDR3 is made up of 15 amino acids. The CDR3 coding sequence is TGTGCCAGTAGTAGGCAGGGTAAGACGGGCACTGAAGCTTTCTTT. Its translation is CASSRQGKTGTEAFF.

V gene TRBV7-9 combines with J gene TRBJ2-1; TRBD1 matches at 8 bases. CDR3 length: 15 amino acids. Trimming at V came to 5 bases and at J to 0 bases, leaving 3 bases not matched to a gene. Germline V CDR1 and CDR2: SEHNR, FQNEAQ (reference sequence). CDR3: CASSPQGASYNEQFF. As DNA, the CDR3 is TGTGCCAGCAGCCCTCAGGGGGCCTCCTACAATGAGCAGTTCTTC.

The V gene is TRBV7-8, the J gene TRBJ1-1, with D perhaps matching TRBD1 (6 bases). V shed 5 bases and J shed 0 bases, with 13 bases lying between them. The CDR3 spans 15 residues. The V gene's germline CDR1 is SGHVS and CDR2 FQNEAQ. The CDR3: CASSPSGGLNTEAFF. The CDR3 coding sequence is TGTGCCAGCAGCCCAAGCGGGGGCCTGAACACTGAAGCTTTCTTT.

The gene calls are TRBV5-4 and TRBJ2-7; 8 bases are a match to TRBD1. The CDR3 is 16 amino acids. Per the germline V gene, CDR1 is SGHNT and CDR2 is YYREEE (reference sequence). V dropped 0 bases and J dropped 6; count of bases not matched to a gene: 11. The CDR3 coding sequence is TGTGCCAGCAGCTTGGCAGGGACAGGAGGTTTGGGCGAGCAGTACTTC. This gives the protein CASSLAGTGGLGEQYF.

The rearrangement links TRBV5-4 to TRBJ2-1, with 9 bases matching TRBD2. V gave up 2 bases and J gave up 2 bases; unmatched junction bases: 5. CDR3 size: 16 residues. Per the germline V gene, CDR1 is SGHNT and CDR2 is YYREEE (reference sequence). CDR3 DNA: TGTGCCAGCAGCTTAGGGGGCGGGAGGGCCTACAATGAGCAGTTCTTC. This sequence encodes CASSLGGGRAYNEQFF. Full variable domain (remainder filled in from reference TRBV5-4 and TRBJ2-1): ETGVTQSPTHLIKTRGQQVTLRCSSQSGHNTVSWYQQALGQGPQFIFQYYREEENGRGNFPPRFSGLQFPNYSSELNVNALELDDSALYLCASSLGGGRAYNEQFFGPGTRLTVL.

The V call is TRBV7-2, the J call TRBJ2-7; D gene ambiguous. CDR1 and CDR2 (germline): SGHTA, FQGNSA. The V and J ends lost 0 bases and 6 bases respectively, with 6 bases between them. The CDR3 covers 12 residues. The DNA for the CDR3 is TGTGCCAGCAGCTTAGCCTCTCCCGAGCAGTACTTC. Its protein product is CASSLASPEQYF.

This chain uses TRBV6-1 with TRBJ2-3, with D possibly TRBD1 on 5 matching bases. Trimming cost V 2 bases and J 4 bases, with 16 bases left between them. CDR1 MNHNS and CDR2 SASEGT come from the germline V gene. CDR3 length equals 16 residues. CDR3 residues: CASSEYGSRAADTQYF. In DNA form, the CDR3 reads TGTGCCAGCAGTGAATACGGTAGCAGGGCGGCAGATACGCAGTATTTT.

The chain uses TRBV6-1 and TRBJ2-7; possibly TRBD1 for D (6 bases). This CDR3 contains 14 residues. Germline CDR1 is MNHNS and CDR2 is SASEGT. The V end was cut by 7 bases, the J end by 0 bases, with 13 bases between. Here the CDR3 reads CASTLGDTSYEQYF. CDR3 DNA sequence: TGTGCCAGCACCTTAGGGGACACCTCCTACGAGCAGTACTTC.

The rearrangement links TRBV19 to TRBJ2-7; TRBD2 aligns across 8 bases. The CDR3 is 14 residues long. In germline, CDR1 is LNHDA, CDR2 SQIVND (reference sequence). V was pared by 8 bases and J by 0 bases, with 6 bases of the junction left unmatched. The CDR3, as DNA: TGTGCCAGTCGTCAGGGGACTAGCTCCTACGAGCAGTACTTC. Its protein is CASRQGTSSYEQYF.

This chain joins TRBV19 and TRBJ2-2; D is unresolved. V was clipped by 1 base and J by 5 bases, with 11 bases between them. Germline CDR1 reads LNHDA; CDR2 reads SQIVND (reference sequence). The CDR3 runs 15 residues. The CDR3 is CASSIGAGTTGELFF. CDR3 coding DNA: TGTGCCAGTAGTATAGGCGCAGGAACAACCGGGGAGCTGTTTTTT.

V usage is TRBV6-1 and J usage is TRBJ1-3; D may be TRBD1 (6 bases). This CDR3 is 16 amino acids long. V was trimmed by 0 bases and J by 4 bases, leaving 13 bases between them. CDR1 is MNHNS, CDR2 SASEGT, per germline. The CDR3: CASSEAWGLGGNTIYF. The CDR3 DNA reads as TGTGCCAGCAGTGAAGCGTGGGGGCTCGGAGGAAACACCATATATTTT.

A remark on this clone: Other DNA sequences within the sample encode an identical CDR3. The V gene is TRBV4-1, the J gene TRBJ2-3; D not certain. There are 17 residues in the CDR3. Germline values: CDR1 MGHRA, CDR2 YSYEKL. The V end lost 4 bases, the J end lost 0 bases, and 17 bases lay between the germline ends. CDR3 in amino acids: CASSRAKSYPSTDTQYF. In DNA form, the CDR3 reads TGCGCCAGCAGCCGCGCAAAATCCTACCCTAGCACAGATACGCAGTATTTT.

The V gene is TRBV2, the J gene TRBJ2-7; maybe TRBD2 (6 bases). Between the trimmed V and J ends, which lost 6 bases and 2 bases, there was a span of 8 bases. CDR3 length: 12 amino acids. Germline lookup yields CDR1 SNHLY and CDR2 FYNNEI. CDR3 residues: CASRGEAYEQYF. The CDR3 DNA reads TGTGCCAGCAGGGGGGAGGCCTACGAGCAGTACTTC. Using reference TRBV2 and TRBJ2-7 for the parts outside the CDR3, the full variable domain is EPEVTQTPSHQVTQMGQEVILRCVPISNHLYFYWYRQILGQKVEFLVSFYNNEISEKSEIFDDQFSVERPDGSNFTLKIRSTKLEDSAMYFCASRGEAYEQYFGPGTRLTVT.